These 5 T cell receptor beta chains were all obtained from the same sample, sequenced in a study of blood T cell repertoires in COVID-19 (dated by TCRdb to the early 2020s). Library preparation employed the immunoSEQ multiplex PCR assay. TCRdb re-hosts the immuneACCESS table, in-frame sequences only. Its copies lack some clones; in the studies checked, an unresolved V gene accounts for under half of them, and the cause for the rest is not known. The sample records some 120,000 clones, roughly 83% of which are singletons. The top ten clonotypes cover around 12% of the sample. The sample consisted of peripheral blood. All receptors derive from a woman in her thirties who had recovered from COVID-19.

This clone has a handful of counts. The V and J genes are TRBV29-1 and TRBJ2-5, with TRBD1 as a possible D gene (6 bases). V dropped 1 base and J dropped 0 bases, with 9 bases sitting between them. Germline V gives CDR1 SQVTM, CDR2 ANQGSEA. This CDR3 region has 14 residues. CDR3 sequence: CSVEGRTDQETQYF. The CDR3 nucleotides are TGCAGCGTTGAAGGCCGGACAGACCAAGAGACCCAGTACTTC.

The genes are TRBV19 and TRBJ2-4; D possibly corresponds to TRBD1 (6 bases). Germline V gives CDR1 LNHDA, CDR2 SQIVND (reference sequence). This CDR3 is 14 amino acids long. Trimming removed 3 bases at V and 7 bases at J, with 13 bases between. The CDR3 DNA reads TGTGCCAGTAGTATCACAGGGCCGGGGAACATTCAGTACTTC. This codes for CASSITGPGNIQYF. The variable domain in full, with the rest retrieved from reference TRBV19 and TRBJ2-4, is DGGITQSPKYLFRKEGQNVTLSCEQNLNHDAMYWYRQDPGQGLRLIYYSQIVNDFQKGDIAEGYSVSREKKESFPLTVTSAQKNPTAFYLCASSITGPGNIQYFGAGTRLSVL.

The V call is TRBV7-9, the J call TRBJ2-3; D might be TRBD2 (7 bases). The CDR3 length is 14 residues. With 0 bases removed from V and 8 bases from J, the gap between germline ends came to 12 bases. CDR1 and CDR2 (germline): SEHNR, FQNEAQ (reference sequence). The CDR3 region has the DNA TGTGCCAGCAGCTTAGCGTCGGGGGGCGGTACGCAGTATTTT. Translating it yields CASSLASGGGTQYF.

V usage is TRBV19 and J usage is TRBJ1-1; D is perhaps TRBD1 (6 bases). Germline CDR1 reads LNHDA; CDR2 reads SQIVND (reference sequence). The germline V and J ends were trimmed by 6 bases and 1 base, with 9 bases remaining between them. The CDR3 spans 13 residues. CDR3 residues: CASRTGENTEAFF. CDR3 DNA sequence: TGTGCCAGTAGGACAGGAGAGAACACTGAAGCTTTCTTT.

The V call is TRBV11-2, the J call TRBJ2-3, with 7 bases matching TRBD2. Losses at the gene ends were 1 base for V and 6 bases for J; bases not matched to a gene: 10. The germline CDR1 and CDR2 sequences are SGHAT and FQNNGV. This CDR3 comprises 16 residues. This chain's CDR3 is CASSLAGAGERDTQYF. CDR3 DNA: TGTGCCAGCAGCTTAGCGGGTGCGGGAGAAAGGGATACGCAGTATTTT.